This TCR beta chain was identified during a study of T cell responses to AZD1222 COVID-19 vaccine. Study results and limitations: White British ancestry dominated among donors, who included more females, and clonal diversity was possibly underestimated. Only a handful of AZD1222 recipients, roughly 6 in all, had baseline seropositivity. Repertoires were obtained solely post-peak T cell response.

The V gene's germline CDR1 is MDHEN and CDR2 SYDVKM. The CDR3 covers 13 residues. Trimming cost V 2 bases and J 8 bases, with 12 bases left between them. For this clone: The antigen remains unidentified.

Sequencing used immunoSEQ multiplex PCR; TCRdb keeps in-frame clones, though not all of them. The data contain around 84,000 clones, 70% to 90% of them seen just once; the ten biggest clones take up around 1.5%. Specimen: peripheral blood, collected on day 0 of AZD1222 vaccination. This chain joins TRBV28 and TRBJ1-2, with a possible D match to TRBD1 (6 bases). The TCR was taken from an adult in good health. CDR3 DNA: TGTGCCAGCAGTTTAGACAGGAGCCGCGGCTACACCTTC. Amino acid sequence: CASSLDRSRGYTF.